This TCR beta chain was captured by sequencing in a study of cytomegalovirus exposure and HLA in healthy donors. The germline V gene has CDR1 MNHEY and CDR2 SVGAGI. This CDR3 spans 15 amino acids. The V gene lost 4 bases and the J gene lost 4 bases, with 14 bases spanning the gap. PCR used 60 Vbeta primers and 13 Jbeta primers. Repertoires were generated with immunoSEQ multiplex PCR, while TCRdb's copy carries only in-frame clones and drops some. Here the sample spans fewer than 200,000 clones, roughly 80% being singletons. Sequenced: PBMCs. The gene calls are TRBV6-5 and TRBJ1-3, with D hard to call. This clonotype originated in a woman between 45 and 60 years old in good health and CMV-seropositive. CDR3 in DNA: TGTGCCAGCAGTTTTTTGGACCGGGGAGGAAACACCATATATTTT. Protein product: CASSFLDRGGNTIYF.